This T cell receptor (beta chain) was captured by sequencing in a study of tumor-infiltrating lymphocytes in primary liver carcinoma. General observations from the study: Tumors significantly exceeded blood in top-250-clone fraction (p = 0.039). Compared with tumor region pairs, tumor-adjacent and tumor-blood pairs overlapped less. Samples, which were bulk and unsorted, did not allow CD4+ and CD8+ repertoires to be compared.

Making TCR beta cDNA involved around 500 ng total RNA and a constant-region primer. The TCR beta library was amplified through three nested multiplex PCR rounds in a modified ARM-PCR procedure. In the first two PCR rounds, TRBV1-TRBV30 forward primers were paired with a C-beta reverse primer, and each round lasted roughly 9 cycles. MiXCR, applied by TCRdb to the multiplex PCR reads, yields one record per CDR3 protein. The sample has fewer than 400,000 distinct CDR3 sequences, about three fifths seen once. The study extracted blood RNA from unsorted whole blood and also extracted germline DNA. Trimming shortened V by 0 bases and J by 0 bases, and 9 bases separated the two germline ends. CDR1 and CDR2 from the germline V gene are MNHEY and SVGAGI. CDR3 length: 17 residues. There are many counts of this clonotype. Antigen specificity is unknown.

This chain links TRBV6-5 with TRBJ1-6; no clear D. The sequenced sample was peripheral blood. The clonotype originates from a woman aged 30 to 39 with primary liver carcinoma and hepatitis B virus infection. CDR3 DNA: TGTGCCAGCAGTTACTCGAGGGCGAGCTCCTATAATTCACCCCTCCACTTT. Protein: CASSYSRASSYNSPLHF.